This T cell receptor (beta chain) was profiled in a study of T cells in women clearing cervical HPV infection. Across the study: Cases' blood sampling followed lesion detection by median about 150 days (90 to 200).

On this clone itself: Its target is not known. Sequencing ends 3 residues short of the CDR3 end; the germline J gene provides the rest.

Study findings and constraints: Effector/memory and HPV-specific T cells were not isolated, and association timing is unknown.

Each participant carried one incident cervical HPV16 infection only. HPV was found by MY09/MY11 PCR and dot-blot genotyping. The V end lost 8 bases, the J end lost 2 bases, and 7 bases lay between the germline ends. This CDR3 spans 11 amino acids. The germline V gene has CDR1 SEHNR and CDR2 FQNEAQ (reference sequence). Only in-frame clones appear in the TCRdb table, and some are missing; sequencing was by immunoSEQ multiplex PCR. The sample includes 28,000 or so clones. This TCR was sampled from a woman between 18 and 75 years old with a cervical HPV16 infection that either progressed to CIN3+ or cleared (not recorded which). Material: blood buffy coat. The chain joins TRBV7-9 to TRBJ2-7, with D unresolved. CDR3 sequence: CASDSTYEQYF. Incomplete CDR3 DNA: TGTGCCAGCGACTCAACCTACGAG.